This passage covers 8 T cell receptor beta chains from one sample sequenced in a study of identical twins (dated by TCRdb to the mid-2010s). The library was generated by 5' RACE. This sample was sequenced with an Illumina HiSeq 2000. In TCRdb, the public reads were trimmed at Q25 with fastp and aligned with MiXCR, with productive beta chains retained. Entries are consolidated by CDR3 protein sequence, retaining the most common genes and DNA. Present in this sample are hundreds of thousands of distinct CDR3 sequences, under 9% of which were seen just once. The top ten hold over 2% of the sample. The data were also submitted as part of a second study, on yellow fever vaccine responses in identical twins.

The source material was memory (CD45RO+) T cells sorted from blood. According to the study, the label for this sample's cell subset or site signals: CD45RO+ enriched T cells. Receptor source: a woman between 18 and 30 years old in good health.

This clonotype was observed a few times. The chain couples TRBV5-1 to TRBJ1-3; D gene ambiguous. The CDR3 length is 16 residues. Trimming pared 0 bases from V and 0 bases from J, leaving 10 bases between. Germline-derived CDR1 and CDR2 are SGHRS and YFSETQ. CDR3 in DNA: TGCGCCAGCAGCTTGGCTCACAAGAACTCTGGAAACACCATATATTTT. This encodes CASSLAHKNSGNTIYF.

This clonotype was picked up a small number of times. This chain uses TRBV6-1 with TRBJ1-3, with 9 bases that match TRBD1. The germline CDR1 and CDR2 sequences are MNHNS and SASEGT. CDR3 size: 16 residues. J was trimmed by 0 bases and V by 6 bases; bases with no gene match: 6. The CDR3 DNA reads TGTGCCAGCAGCCAAGGGACAGGGTACTCTGGAAACACCATATATTTT. Protein product: CASSQGTGYSGNTIYF.

The J gene is TRBJ1-6, the V gene TRBV11-2, with D tentatively TRBD1 (6 bases). Deletions cut 1 base from V and 10 bases from J, with 17 bases between. The CDR3 runs to 16 residues. Germline V gives CDR1 SGHAT, CDR2 FQNNGV. The CDR3 protein is CASSLVRGAPHSPLHF. Written as DNA, the CDR3 is TGTGCCAGCAGCTTAGTACGGGGGGCTCCCCACTCACCCCTCCACTTT.

The chain combines TRBV3-1 with TRBJ1-1; D is undetermined. The V end lost 3 bases, the J end lost 4 bases, and 15 bases lay between the germline ends. The germline gives CDR1 LGHDT, CDR2 YNNKEL (reference sequence). The CDR3 contains 15 residues. The CDR3 DNA reads as TGTGCCAGCAGCCATCTCGCTCTGGGTCCCACTGAAGCTTTCTTT. Amino acids: CASSHLALGPTEAFF. The full variable domain, in which reference TRBV3-1 and TRBJ1-1 provide the parts outside the CDR3, is DTAVSQTPKYLVTQMGNDKSIKCEQNLGHDTMYWYKQDSKKFLKIMFSYNNKELIINETVPNRFSPKSPDKAHLNLHINSLELGDSAVYFCASSHLALGPTEAFFGQGTRLTVV.

This clonotype was seen at least ten times. The chain combines TRBV4-1 with TRBJ2-4; 7 bases are shared with TRBD2. V was pared by 1 base and J by 0 bases, with 9 bases of the junction left unmatched. The CDR3 consists of 18 residues. In germline, CDR1 is MGHRA, CDR2 YSYEKL. The CDR3 bases are TGCGCCAGCAGCCAAGGCTTCGTAGCGGGTAAAGCCAAAAACATTCAGTACTTC. This gives the protein CASSQGFVAGKAKNIQYF.

The table lists this clonotype with many counts. V and J are TRBV29-1 and TRBJ1-2, with 9 bases lining up with TRBD1. This CDR3 is built from 12 residues. The germline V gene has CDR1 SQVTM and CDR2 ANQGSEA. V shed 8 bases, J shed 3 bases, and the junction held 4 bases outside the gene matches. CDR3 coding DNA: TGCAGCACCCGGACAGGGGACTATGGCTACACCTTC. Protein sequence: CSTRTGDYGYTF. The full variable domain, completed using reference TRBV29-1 and TRBJ1-2, is SAVISQKPSRDICQRGTSLTIQCQVDSQVTMMFWYRQQPGQSLTLIATANQGSEATYESGFVIDKFPISRPNLTFSTLTVSNMSPEDSSIYLCSTRTGDYGYTFGSGTRLTVV.

This clonotype was recorded many times. J is TRBJ1-4 and V is TRBV5-1; 7 bases are shared with TRBD1. The CDR3 is 14 amino acids. The V and J ends lost 9 bases and 0 bases, in that order; junction bases with no gene match: 5. Germline V CDR1 and CDR2: SGHRS, YFSETQ. CDR3 nucleotides: TGCGCCATCAGGGGGGACACAACTAATGAAAAACTGTTTTTT. Translating gives CAIRGDTTNEKLFF.

The chain has TRBV6-5 and TRBJ2-2; perhaps TRBD1 as D (6 bases). This CDR3 is 15 amino acids long. V gave up 2 bases and J gave up 5 bases, with 12 bases separating them. From germline, CDR1 is MNHEY and CDR2 SVGAGI. The CDR3 loop reads CASSYTGRGTGELFF. DNA for the CDR3: TGTGCCAGCAGTTACACCGGAAGGGGGACCGGGGAGCTGTTTTTT.